This T cell receptor beta chain was captured in a study of blood T cell repertoires in COVID-19. Assay used: immunoSEQ multiplex PCR; TCRdb lists only in-frame clones, some missing. The sample has over 150,000 clones, about 78% seen once; the top ten hold roughly 17%. CDR3 length: 16 amino acids. Germline CDR1 reads LGHDT; CDR2 reads YNNKEL (reference sequence). V gave up 0 bases and J gave up 5 bases, with 16 bases separating them. The specimen sequenced was PBMCs or T cells enriched from blood (not recorded which). The TCR was taken from a woman aged 45-65 years who had recovered from COVID-19. The chain joins TRBV3-1 (or the pseudogene TRBV3-2) to TRBJ1-1; D remains unclear. The CDR3 is CASSQERFSLLTEAFF. DNA of the CDR3: TGTGCCAGCAGCCAAGAGAGATTCTCCCTCCTGACTGAAGCTTTCTTT.